This TCR beta chain derives from a study of tumor-infiltrating lymphocytes in primary liver carcinoma. Scientists recovered RNA and DNA together from roughly 21-30 mg of unsorted bulk tissue. The researchers produced TCR beta cDNA from roughly 500 ng total RNA with a constant-region primer. Slightly modified ARM-PCR with three nested multiplex PCR rounds yielded TCR beta libraries. Running 10 cycles apiece, the first two PCR rounds relied on TRBV1-TRBV30 forward primers together with a C-beta reverse primer. TCRdb re-called the multiplex PCR reads through MiXCR, storing one row per CDR3 protein. The sample contains approximately 110,000 distinct CDR3 sequences, around two thirds of which appear only once. The V gene's germline CDR1 is SGHNT and CDR2 YENEEA. The CDR3 has 15 residues. This clonotype appeared once. The final CDR3 position lacks the conserved phenylalanine or tryptophan, pointing to a likely read error.

This chain connects TRBV11-3 to TRBJ2-1; D is ambiguous. Material for sequencing was liver tumor tissue from sampling region 1. As for subset: tumor region T1, superior pole. The TCR was taken from a woman aged 55-69 years with primary liver carcinoma and hepatitis B virus infection. CDR3 protein: CASSLNTNPYDEQFL. For the CDR3, the DNA is TGTGCCAGCAGCCTTAACACTAACCCCTACGATGAGCAGTTCCTC.